Below are 32 T cell receptor beta chains sequenced from a single sample in a study of vaccination and CD4 T cells after COVID-19. Treatment of the sample: roughly nine-day PBMC culture with coronavirus spike peptide pools or control peptides (ViraFEST assay). For these receptors, no antigen is known. With the Oncomine TCR Beta short-read assay, DNA from cultured CD4+ T cells was sequenced. TCRdb re-derived calls from the PCR reads in MiXCR, one entry per CDR3 protein. The table shows fewer than 12,000 distinct CDR3 sequences, with 43% occurring only once. Sequenced: CD4+ T cells from blood, cultured in vitro. The receptors derive from a human donor who had recovered from COVID-19.

This clonotype appeared a few times. The chain employs TRBV12-3 or TRBV12-4 and TRBJ2-2; perhaps D is TRBD1 or TRBD2 (5 bases each). This CDR3 has 14 residues. Trimming stripped 5 bases from V and 4 bases from J, with 11 bases between. Here the CDR3 DNA reads TGTGCCAGCAGTAGAACAGGAGGCACCGGGGAGCTGTTTTTT. Protein product: CASSRTGGTGELFF.

V usage is TRBV11-3 and J usage is TRBJ2-7, with TRBD2 identical over 10 bases. The V gene's germline CDR1 is SGHNT and CDR2 YENEEA. The V gene end was trimmed by 5 bases and the J gene end by 4 bases; junction bases not matched to a gene: 11. The CDR3 is 16 residues long. The CDR3: CASSPLSGGPLYEQYF. CDR3 DNA sequence: TGTGCCAGCAGCCCCCTTAGCGGGGGGCCCCTATACGAGCAGTACTTC.

As DNA, the CDR3 is TGTGCCAGCAGCTCAAGGGTCCTAGCGGGGGTCGGGGGCACAGATACGCAGTATTTT. Translated, it gives CASSSRVLAGVGGTDTQYF. J is TRBJ2-3 and V is TRBV7-4; TRBD2 aligns across 10 bases. After removal of 4 bases from V and 1 base from J, the junction contained 14 bases not matched to a gene. This CDR3 is 19 amino acids long. Germline-derived CDR1 and CDR2 are SGHVT and SQSDAQ.

This clonotype was found a few times. The CDR3 DNA follows: TGTGCCAGCAGCCCATACGGGTGGGGGCAGGACAATGAGCAGTTCTTC. Its protein product is CASSPYGWGQDNEQFF. The chain combines TRBV7-8 with TRBJ2-1, with D perhaps TRBD1 (6 bases). Germline V lookup: CDR1 SGHVS, CDR2 FQNEAQ. This CDR3 comprises 16 residues. V shed 5 bases and J shed 5 bases, with 19 bases lying between them. Filled out from reference TRBV7-8 and TRBJ2-1, the complete variable domain reads GAGVSQSPRYKVAKRGQDVALRCDPISGHVSLFWYQQALGQGPEFLTYFQNEAQLDKSGLPSDRFFAERPEGSVSTLKIQRTQQEDSAVYLCASSPYGWGQDNEQFFGPGTRLTVL.

The V call is TRBV7-2, the J call TRBJ1-5; D not resolved. This CDR3 comprises 12 residues. The germline V gene has CDR1 SGHTA and CDR2 FQGNSA. V lost 5 bases and J lost 3, with 5 bases in between. The CDR3 spells CASSVYNQPQHF. The DNA for the CDR3 is TGTGCCAGCAGCGTGTACAATCAGCCCCAGCATTTT.

There are a few counts of this clonotype. The chain carries TRBV20-1 and TRBJ2-7, with D tentatively TRBD1 or TRBD2 (6 bases each). The CDR3 totals 14 residues. V shed 1 base and J shed 2 bases, with 12 bases lying between them. Germline V gives CDR1 DFQATT, CDR2 SNEGSKA (reference sequence). CDR3 nucleotide sequence: TGCAGTGCTAGAGGTCCCGGGGGCACCTACGAGCAGTACTTC. It yields the protein CSARGPGGTYEQYF.

The V gene is TRBV6-1, the J gene TRBJ2-7, with D perhaps matching TRBD1 or TRBD2 (5 bases each). The CDR3 sequence is 15 residues long. Trimming left V 6 bases short and J 2 bases short, with 17 bases between. The germline gives CDR1 MNHNS, CDR2 SASEGT. DNA for the CDR3: TGTGCCAGCAGGCCCGGGACCCTAGGTACCTACGAGCAGTACTTC. Translating gives CASRPGTLGTYEQYF.

A few counts support this clonotype. DNA for the CDR3: TGTGCCAGTAGTATAGATCGTGGAGGCTACACCTTC. Its translation is CASSIDRGGYTF. The rearrangement uses TRBV19 and TRBJ1-2; D ambiguous. The CDR3 runs 12 residues. V gave up 0 bases and J gave up 8 bases, with 7 bases separating them. Germline V lookup: CDR1 LNHDA, CDR2 SQIVND (reference sequence).

The V and J genes are TRBV19 and TRBJ1-1, with D maybe TRBD1 (6 bases). The CDR3 spans 16 residues. With 3 bases removed from V and 6 bases from J, the gap between germline ends came to 20 bases. Per the germline V gene, CDR1 is LNHDA and CDR2 is SQIVND (reference sequence). CDR3 protein: CASSMIGTGPQAEAFF. The CDR3 bases are TGTGCCAGTAGTATGATCGGAACAGGGCCTCAGGCTGAAGCTTTCTTT.

This clonotype was counted between two and nine times. J is TRBJ1-1 and V is TRBV20-1; 7 bases line up with TRBD1. Per the germline V gene, CDR1 is DFQATT and CDR2 is SNEGSKA (reference sequence). J lost 4 bases, V lost 1 base, and 6 bases had no gene match. CDR3 length: 14 residues. CDR3 sequence reads: CSARGQGQGTEAFF. The CDR3 DNA sequence: TGCAGTGCTAGAGGACAGGGCCAGGGCACTGAAGCTTTCTTT.

This sequence joins TRBV25-1 and TRBJ1-2; the D is unclear. The CDR3 length is 12 residues. V was cut by 3 bases and J by 4 bases, with 6 bases left in between. CDR1 and CDR2 (germline): MGHDK, SYGVNS. The CDR3 DNA reads TGTGCCAGCAGTGACCTGGGCTATGGCTACACCTTC. Its protein is CASSDLGYGYTF.

V gene TRBV5-4 combines with J gene TRBJ2-3, with TRBD1 as a possible D gene (6 bases). CDR1 is SGHNT and CDR2 is YYREEE in the germline V gene (reference sequence). This CDR3 is built from 13 residues. The germline V and J ends were trimmed by 6 bases and 1 base, with 9 bases remaining between them. The CDR3 loop is CASKQGGTDTQYF. CDR3 nucleotides: TGTGCCAGCAAACAGGGCGGCACAGATACGCAGTATTTT.

In its sample, this clonotype was seen a few times. Relative to the germline gene, one junction end is altered; a read error may explain this. The J gene is TRBJ1-2, the V gene TRBV7-9; 8 nucleotides line up with TRBD1. This CDR3 is built from 15 residues. Per the germline V gene, CDR1 is SEHNR and CDR2 is FQNEAQ (reference sequence). As DNA, the CDR3 is TGTGCCAGCAGCCTAGCTCAGGGGGCCGTAGATGGCTACACCTTC. Translated: CASSLAQGAVDGYTF.

A single count supports this clonotype. The rearrangement joins TRBV9 to TRBJ1-5; D remains ambiguous. Germline V gives CDR1 SGDLS, CDR2 YYNGEE. With 1 base removed from V and 0 bases from J, the gap between germline ends came to 14 bases. The CDR3 extends over 17 amino acids. The CDR3 DNA sequence: TGTGCCAGCAGCGTAAGGAGACACCCGTATAGCAATCAGCCCCAGCATTTT. It specifies CASSVRRHPYSNQPQHF.

J is TRBJ1-1 and V is TRBV30; weak D call: TRBD1 (6 bases). V was trimmed by 3 bases and J by 0 bases, leaving 8 bases between them. Germline-derived CDR1 and CDR2 are GTSNPN and SVGIG (reference sequence). The CDR3 sequence is 13 residues long. In DNA form, the CDR3 reads TGTGCCTGGAGGGACAGCCTGAACACTGAAGCTTTCTTT. The encoded protein is CAWRDSLNTEAFF. Based on the CDR3 plus reference TRBV30 and TRBJ1-1, the full variable domain is SQTIHQWPATLVQPVGSPLSLECTVEGTSNPNLYWYRQAAGRGLQLLFYSVGIGQISSEVPQNLSASRPQDRQFILSSKKLLLSDSGFYLCAWRDSLNTEAFFGQGTRLTVV.

This clonotype was recorded a few times. V and J are TRBV6-1 and TRBJ1-1; D remains unclear. Trimming stripped 7 bases from V and 5 bases from J, with 14 bases between. This CDR3 is 13 amino acids long. Germline CDR1 reads MNHNS; CDR2 reads SASEGT. Written as DNA, the CDR3 is TGTGCCAGCACTCCGGCGGGGAGTACTGAAGCTTTCTTT. As protein: CASTPAGSTEAFF.

The chain is built from TRBV12-3 or TRBV12-4 and TRBJ1-1; D perhaps matches TRBD1 (5 bases). V dropped 6 bases and J dropped 2 bases, with 10 bases sitting between them. There are 13 residues in the CDR3. The CDR3 region is CASRLQENTEAFF. CDR3 coding DNA: TGTGCCAGCAGACTACAGGAAAACACTGAAGCTTTCTTT.

The genes are TRBV19 and TRBJ1-1; TRBD1 aligns across 7 bases. V lost 3 bases, J lost 5 bases, and 3 bases stayed unmatched. This CDR3 comprises 13 residues. Germline assignment: CDR1 LNHDA and CDR2 SQIVND (reference sequence). The CDR3 DNA follows: TGTGCCAGTAGTATTCAGGGGGTAACTGAAGCTTTCTTT. Encoded protein: CASSIQGVTEAFF.

V gene TRBV2 combines with J gene TRBJ2-7; 9 bases are shared with TRBD1. The V gene's germline CDR1 is SNHLY and CDR2 FYNNEI. V lost 6 bases, J lost 3 bases, and 6 bases stayed unmatched. The CDR3 is 14 residues long. The CDR3 protein is CASRRQGGNYEQYF. CDR3 DNA sequence: TGTGCCAGCAGAAGACAGGGGGGAAACTACGAGCAGTACTTC.

The chain uses TRBV7-6 and TRBJ2-1, with a weak D call TRBD2 (5 bases). Trimming pared 5 bases from V and 4 bases from J, leaving 18 bases between. Germline loops: CDR1 SGHVS, CDR2 FNYEAQ. The CDR3 covers 16 residues. The chain's CDR3 is CASSPSSGIRYNEQFF. The CDR3, as DNA: TGTGCCAGCAGCCCGAGTTCGGGGATAAGGTACAATGAGCAGTTCTTC. The full variable domain, rest sourced from reference TRBV7-6 and TRBJ2-1, is GAGVSQSPRYKVTKRGQDVALRCDPISGHVSLYWYRQALGQGPEFLTYFNYEAQQDKSGLPNDRFSAERPEGSISTLTIQRTEQRDSAMYRCASSPSSGIRYNEQFFGPGTRLTVL.

This clonotype came up a few times. The J gene is TRBJ1-5, the V gene TRBV10-1; no definite D call. This CDR3 has 13 amino acids. Trimming left V 2 bases short and J 3 bases short, with 5 bases between. Germline CDR1 reads WNHNN; CDR2 reads SYGVQD (reference sequence). Here the CDR3 DNA reads TGCGCCAGCAGTGAGAATATCAATCAGCCCCAGCATTTT. This codes for CASSENINQPQHF.

As regards this clonotype: The germline gene is not matched at one end of the junction; a read error may be the cause. This rearrangement joins TRBV5-1 to TRBJ1-1; D gene uncertain. Per germline, CDR1 SGHRS and CDR2 YFSETQ. The CDR3 is 12 residues long. CDR3 in amino acids: CVSSSENTEAFF. The CDR3 bases are TGCGTCAGCAGCTCCGAGAACACTGAAGCTTTCTTT.

By share, this clonotype ranks as medium-sized (0.01 to 0.1%). The chain combines TRBV12-3 or TRBV12-4 with TRBJ1-1; TRBD1 matches 7 bases. CDR3 length equals 14 residues. With 7 bases clipped from V and 2 bases from J, the junction kept 7 bases outside the gene matches. CDR3 loop: CASTQGGGNTEAFF. The DNA for the CDR3 is TGTGCCAGCACCCAGGGGGGAGGTAACACTGAAGCTTTCTTT.

The gene calls are TRBV19 and TRBJ2-7, with 8 bases lining up with TRBD1. This CDR3 contains 15 residues. Germline assignment: CDR1 LNHDA and CDR2 SQIVND (reference sequence). The V segment lost 4 bases and the J segment 6 bases; nucleotides outside the gene matches: 11. The CDR3 DNA is TGTGCCAGTAGTACCCGCGGACAGGGCTTTGGCGAGCAGTACTTC. Its translation: CASSTRGQGFGEQYF.

The J gene is TRBJ1-2, the V gene TRBV12-5; D is perhaps TRBD1 (6 bases). This CDR3 region has 15 residues. Germline loops: CDR1 LGHNT, CDR2 FRNRAP. Trimming removed 1 base at V and 1 base at J, with 10 bases between. The CDR3 DNA sequence: TGTGCTAGTGGTTTGGACCAGGGGTATAACTATGGCTACACCTTC. It translates to CASGLDQGYNYGYTF.

Comments on this clonotype: At one of its ends the junction is not consistent with the germline gene, which may arise from a read error. The chain recombines TRBV19 with TRBJ1-5; 8 bases are a match to TRBD1. This CDR3 contains 17 residues. Germline CDR1 reads LNHDA; CDR2 reads SQIVND (reference sequence). The CDR3 spells CASSISRLGQGNQPQHF. The CDR3 nucleotides read TGTGCCAGTAGTATAAGTCGACTTGGACAGGGCAACCAGCCCCAGCATTTT.

This clonotype has just a few counts. This chain connects TRBV10-3 to TRBJ1-2; 7 bases are a match to TRBD1. The germline CDR1 and CDR2 sequences are ENHRY and SYGVKD. The V gene end was trimmed by 4 bases and the J gene end by 8 bases; junction bases not matched to a gene: 7. This CDR3 has 13 amino acids. This CDR3 is CAISVEGARGYTF. The CDR3 nucleotides read TGTGCCATCAGTGTCGAGGGGGCTAGAGGCTACACCTTC.

The V and J genes are TRBV27 and TRBJ1-2; weak D call: TRBD1 (5 bases). CDR1 and CDR2 (germline): MNHEY, SMNVEV (reference sequence). Trimming removed 8 bases at V and 6 bases at J, with 19 bases between. CDR3 length: 14 amino acids. In DNA, the CDR3 is TGTGCCAGCGGACATTGGACCGAGGCTAATGGCTACACCTTC. Its protein product is CASGHWTEANGYTF.

This clonotype was observed a handful of times. This chain connects TRBV28 to TRBJ1-6; unclear D gene. CDR3 length equals 18 residues. Germline loops: CDR1 MDHEN, CDR2 SYDVKM. V gave up 5 bases and J gave up 0 bases, with 17 bases separating them. This CDR3 is CASSPPRAVSSYNSPLHF. The CDR3 bases are TGTGCCAGCAGTCCACCTCGGGCAGTTAGCTCCTATAATTCACCCCTCCACTTT.

The table lists this clonotype with a few counts. V usage is TRBV2 and J usage is TRBJ2-5, with 9 positions matching TRBD1. Germline V lookup: CDR1 SNHLY, CDR2 FYNNEI. CDR3 size: 13 residues. V lost 6 bases and J lost 6; bases outside the gene matches: 5. CDR3 sequence: CASRGQGRQTQYF. In DNA, the CDR3 is TGTGCCAGCAGGGGACAGGGTCGGCAGACCCAGTACTTC.

This clonotype was observed a few times. The chain uses TRBV12-3 or TRBV12-4 and TRBJ2-7; D gene ambiguous. Trimming took off 5 bases at V and 0 bases at J, with 20 bases between the two ends. The CDR3 covers 17 residues. The DNA for the CDR3 is TGTGCCAGCAGTCAGTTAAGACTTACCCAAAGCTCCTACGAGCAGTACTTC. It specifies CASSQLRLTQSSYEQYF.

This clonotype was observed a few times. J is TRBJ1-5 and V is TRBV25-1; D gene uncertain. The CDR3 runs to 13 residues. The germline V and J ends were trimmed by 4 bases and 6 bases, with 10 bases remaining between them. The germline gives CDR1 MGHDK, CDR2 SYGVNS. CDR3 sequence reads: CASSAAEGQPQHF. The CDR3 nucleotides read TGTGCCAGCAGTGCAGCCGAGGGTCAGCCCCAGCATTTT.